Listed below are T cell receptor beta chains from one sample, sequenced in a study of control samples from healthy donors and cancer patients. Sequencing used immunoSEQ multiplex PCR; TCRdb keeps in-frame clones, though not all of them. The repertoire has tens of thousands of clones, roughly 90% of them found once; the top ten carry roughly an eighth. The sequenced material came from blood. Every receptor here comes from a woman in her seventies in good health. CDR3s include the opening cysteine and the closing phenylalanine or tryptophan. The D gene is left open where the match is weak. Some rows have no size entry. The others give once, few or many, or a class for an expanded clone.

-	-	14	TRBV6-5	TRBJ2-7	CASTPLRDSGEQYF	TGTGCCAGCACGCCCCTCAGGGACTCGGGGGAGCAGTACTTC
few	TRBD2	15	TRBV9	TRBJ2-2	CASSALGGYTGELFF	TGTGCCAGCAGCGCGCTCGGGGGGTACACCGGGGAGCTGTTTTTT
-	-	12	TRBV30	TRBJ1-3	CAWGRSGNTIYF	TGTGCCTGGGGGAGATCTGGAAACACCATATATTTT
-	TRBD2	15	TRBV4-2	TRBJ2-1	CASSLASGDSNEQFF	TGTGCCAGCAGCCTCGCTAGCGGGGACTCCAATGAGCAGTTCTTC
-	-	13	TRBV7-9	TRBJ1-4	CASSPTTNEKLFF	TGTGCCAGCAGCCCGACAACTAATGAAAAACTGTTTTTT
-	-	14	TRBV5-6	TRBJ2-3	CASSLFRGEDTQYF	TGTGCCAGCAGCTTATTCAGGGGGGAAGATACGCAGTATTTT
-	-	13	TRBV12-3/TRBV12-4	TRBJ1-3	CARTNDSGNTIYF	TGTGCCAGAACGAATGACTCTGGAAACACCATATATTTT
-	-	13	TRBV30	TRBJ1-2	CAWSVMTNYGYTF	TGTGCCTGGAGTGTAATGACTAACTATGGCTACACCTTC
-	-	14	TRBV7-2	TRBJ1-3	CASSLAGGSNTIYF	TGTGCCAGCAGCTTAGCGGGAGGGTCCAACACCATATATTTT
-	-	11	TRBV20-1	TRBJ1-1	CSAPVNTEAFF	TGCAGTGCGCCGGTGAACACTGAAGCTTTCTTT
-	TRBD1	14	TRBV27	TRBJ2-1	CASSKGQGGNEQFF	TGTGCCAGCAGTAAAGGACAGGGTGGCAATGAGCAGTTCTTC
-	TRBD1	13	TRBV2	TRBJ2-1	CASTPTGKNEQFF	TGTGCCAGCACCCCGACAGGGAAAAATGAGCAGTTCTTC
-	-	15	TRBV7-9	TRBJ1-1	CASSALGDLNTEAFF	TGTGCCAGCAGCGCACTGGGTGATCTAAACACTGAAGCTTTCTTT
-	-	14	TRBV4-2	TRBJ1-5	CASSLGQNNQPQHF	TGTGCCAGCAGCCTTGGGCAGAATAATCAGCCCCAGCATTTT
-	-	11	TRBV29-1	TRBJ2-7	CSVGTTHEQYF	TGCAGCGTTGGTACCACCCACGAGCAGTACTTC
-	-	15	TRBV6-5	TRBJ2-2	CATKVTDLGAGELFF	TGTGCCACCAAGGTTACGGACCTAGGTGCCGGGGAGCTGTTTTTT
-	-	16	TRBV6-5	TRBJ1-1	CASSSPRGPTGTEAFF	TGTGCCAGCAGTTCCCCGCGGGGGCCAACTGGGACTGAAGCTTTCTTT
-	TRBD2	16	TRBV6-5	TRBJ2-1	CASSYDWGGSYNEQFF	TGTGCCAGCAGTTACGATTGGGGGGGCTCCTACAATGAGCAGTTCTTC
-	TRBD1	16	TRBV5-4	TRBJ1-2	CASSPPGQGQNYGYTF	TGTGCCAGCAGCCCCCCGGGACAGGGGCAAAACTATGGCTACACCTTC
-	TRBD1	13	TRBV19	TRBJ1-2	CASSTDRRYGYTF	TGTGCCAGTAGTACGGACAGGCGTTATGGCTACACCTTC
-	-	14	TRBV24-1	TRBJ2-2	CATQGPLNTGELFF	TGTGCCACGCAGGGGCCACTGAACACCGGGGAGCTGTTTTTT
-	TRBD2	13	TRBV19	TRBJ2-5	CASSITTSETQYF	TGTGCCAGTAGTATAACGACTAGCGAGACCCAGTACTTC
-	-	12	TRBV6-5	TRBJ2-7	CASSPRPAEQYF	TGTGCCAGCAGTCCACGGCCCGCCGAGCAGTACTTC
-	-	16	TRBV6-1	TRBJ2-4	CASSEPGPLAKNIQYF	TGTGCCAGCAGTGAACCAGGACCGTTAGCCAAAAACATTCAGTACTTC
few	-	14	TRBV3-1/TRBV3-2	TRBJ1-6	CASSPGGANSPLHF	TGTGCCAGCAGTCCGGGGGGGGCTAATTCACCCCTCCACTTT
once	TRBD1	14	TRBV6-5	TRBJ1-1	CASSWQGADTEAFF	TGTGCCAGCAGCTGGCAGGGGGCGGACACTGAAGCTTTCTTT
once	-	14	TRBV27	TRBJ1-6	CASSFWADNSPLHF	TGTGCCAGCAGTTTTTGGGCAGATAATTCACCCCTCCACTTT
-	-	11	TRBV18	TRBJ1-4	CASSPGEKLFF	TGTGCCAGCTCACCAGGGGAAAAACTGTTTTTT
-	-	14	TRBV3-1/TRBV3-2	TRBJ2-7	CASSQFRSAGEQYF	TGTGCCAGCAGCCAATTTAGGAGCGCGGGTGAGCAGTACTTC
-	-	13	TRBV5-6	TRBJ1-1	CASSLAGPGEAFF	TGTGCCAGCAGCTTGGCGGGTCCCGGGGAAGCTTTCTTT